A selection of T cell receptor beta chains follows, all from one sample in a study of T cell repertoires in cytomegalovirus infection. TCRdb re-derived calls from the reads in MiXCR, one entry per CDR3 protein. The table records around 290,000 distinct CDR3 sequences, about 25% of them present only once. Material: PBMCs. The receptor set was obtained from a human donor in good health (CMV status not recorded). Some clones in this sample may be carry-over from other donors' samples. CDR3s include the opening cysteine and the closing phenylalanine or tryptophan. D genes are given only for firm matches. Part of the rows lack a size; the others show once, few, many or a class for expanded clones.

j_call v_call clone_size d_call cdr3_aa cdr3_nt
TRBJ2-2 TRBV6-5 few NA CASSYIGMVNTGELFF TGTGCCAGCAGTTACATCGGGATGGTGAACACCGGGGAGCTGTTTTTT
TRBJ2-3 TRBV7-2 many TRBD2 CASSVRGLAGGGPTDTQYF TGTGCCAGCAGCGTAAGGGGACTAGCGGGAGGGGGGCCCACAGATACGCAGTATTTT
TRBJ1-2 TRBV19 few TRBD1 CASKDRADGYTF TGTGCCAGTAAGGACAGGGCGGATGGCTACACCTTC
TRBJ1-3 TRBV12-3/TRBV12-4 NA NA CASSFDGNTIYF TGTGCCAGCAGTTTTGATGGAAACACCATATATTTT
TRBJ1-5 TRBV6-1 NA TRBD1 CASSSGTGSSKHF TGTGCCAGCAGTTCGGGGACAGGGTCGTCTAAGCATTTT
TRBJ2-3 TRBV11-3 NA NA CASSLVPSDTQYF TGTGCCAGCAGCTTAGTTCCCTCAGATACGCAGTATTTT
TRBJ1-2 TRBV2 NA NA CASSEGTKRGYTF TGTGCCAGCAGTGAAGGGACCAAAAGAGGCTACACCTTC
TRBJ2-3 TRBV5-5 NA NA CASSPALRGAGDTQYF TGTGCCAGCAGCCCCGCCCTCCGGGGGGCTGGAGATACGCAGTATTTT
TRBJ1-6 TRBV12-3/TRBV12-4 NA TRBD1 CASSLPGQGVSLHF TGTGCCAGCAGCTTGCCGGGACAGGGTGTATCCCTCCACTTT
TRBJ1-1 TRBV7-3 many NA CASSLVLNTEAFF TGTGCCAGCAGCTTAGTATTGAACACTGAAGCTTTCTTT
TRBJ2-5 TRBV7-3 many NA CASSPHEMETQYF TGTGCCAGCAGCCCCCACGAGATGGAGACCCAGTACTTC
TRBJ2-3 TRBV12-3/TRBV12-4 NA TRBD1 CASSSGTGITQYF TGTGCCAGCAGTTCGGGGACAGGTATCACGCAGTATTTT
TRBJ2-2 TRBV12-3/TRBV12-4 NA TRBD1 CASTPSQGVGTGELFF TGTGCCAGCACCCCTAGTCAGGGGGTTGGCACCGGGGAGCTGTTTTTT
TRBJ2-1 TRBV7-7 NA NA CASSVYADLEQFF TGTGCTAGCAGCGTCTACGCGGACTTAGAGCAGTTCTTC